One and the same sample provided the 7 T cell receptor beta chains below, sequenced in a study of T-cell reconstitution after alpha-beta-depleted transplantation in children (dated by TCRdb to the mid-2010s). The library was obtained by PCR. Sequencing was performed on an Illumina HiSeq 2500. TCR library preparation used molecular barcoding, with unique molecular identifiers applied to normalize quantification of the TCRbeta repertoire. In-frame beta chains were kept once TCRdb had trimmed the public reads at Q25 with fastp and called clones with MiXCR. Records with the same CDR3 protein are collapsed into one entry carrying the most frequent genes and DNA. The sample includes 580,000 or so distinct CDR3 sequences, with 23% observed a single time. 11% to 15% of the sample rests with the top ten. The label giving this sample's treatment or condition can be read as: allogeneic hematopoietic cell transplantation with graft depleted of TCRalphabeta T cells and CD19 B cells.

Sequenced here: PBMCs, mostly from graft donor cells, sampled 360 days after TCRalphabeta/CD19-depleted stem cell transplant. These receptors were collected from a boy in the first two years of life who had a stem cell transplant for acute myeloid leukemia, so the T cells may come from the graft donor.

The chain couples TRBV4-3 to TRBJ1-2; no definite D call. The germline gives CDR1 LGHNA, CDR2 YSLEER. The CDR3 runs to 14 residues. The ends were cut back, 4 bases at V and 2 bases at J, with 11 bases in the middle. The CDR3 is CASSPSHPNYGYTF. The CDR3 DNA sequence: TGCGCCAGCAGCCCATCGCATCCGAACTATGGCTACACCTTC.

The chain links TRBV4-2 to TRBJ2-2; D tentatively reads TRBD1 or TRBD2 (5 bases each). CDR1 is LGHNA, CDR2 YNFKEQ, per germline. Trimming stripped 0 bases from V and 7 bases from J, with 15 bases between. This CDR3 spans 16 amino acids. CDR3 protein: CASSQEGTHSGGELFF. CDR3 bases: TGTGCCAGCAGCCAAGAAGGGACCCATTCTGGCGGGGAGCTGTTTTTT.

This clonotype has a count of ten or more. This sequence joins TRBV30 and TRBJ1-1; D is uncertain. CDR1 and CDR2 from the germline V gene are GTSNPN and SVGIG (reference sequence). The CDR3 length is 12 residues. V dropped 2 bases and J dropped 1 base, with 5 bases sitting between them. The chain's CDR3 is CAWSPGNTEAFF. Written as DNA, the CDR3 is TGTGCCTGGAGTCCAGGGAACACTGAAGCTTTCTTT.

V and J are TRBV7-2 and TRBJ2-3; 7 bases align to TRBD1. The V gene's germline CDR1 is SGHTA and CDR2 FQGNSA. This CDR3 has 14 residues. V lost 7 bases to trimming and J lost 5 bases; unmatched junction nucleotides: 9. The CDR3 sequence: CASNFDREVDTQYF. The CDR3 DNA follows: TGTGCCAGCAACTTCGACAGGGAAGTAGATACGCAGTATTTT.

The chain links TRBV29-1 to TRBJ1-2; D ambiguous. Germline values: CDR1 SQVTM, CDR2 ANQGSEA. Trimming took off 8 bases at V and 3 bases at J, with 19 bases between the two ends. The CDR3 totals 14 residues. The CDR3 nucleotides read TGCAGCCTATCTAAGATTAGGGAAGACTATGGCTACACCTTC. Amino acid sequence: CSLSKIREDYGYTF.

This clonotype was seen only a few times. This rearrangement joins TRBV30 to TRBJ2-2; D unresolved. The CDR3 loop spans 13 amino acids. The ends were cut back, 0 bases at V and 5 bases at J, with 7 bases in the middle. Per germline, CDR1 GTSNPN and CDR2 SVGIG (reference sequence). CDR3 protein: CAWSVMGTGELFF. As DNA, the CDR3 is TGTGCCTGGAGTGTGATGGGTACCGGGGAGCTGTTTTTT.

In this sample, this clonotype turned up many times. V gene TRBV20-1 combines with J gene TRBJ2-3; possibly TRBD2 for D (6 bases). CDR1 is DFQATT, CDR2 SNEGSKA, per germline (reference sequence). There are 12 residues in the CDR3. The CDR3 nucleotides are TGCAGACCCGGGGGAAACACAGATACGCAGTATTTT. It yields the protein CRPGGNTDTQYF.